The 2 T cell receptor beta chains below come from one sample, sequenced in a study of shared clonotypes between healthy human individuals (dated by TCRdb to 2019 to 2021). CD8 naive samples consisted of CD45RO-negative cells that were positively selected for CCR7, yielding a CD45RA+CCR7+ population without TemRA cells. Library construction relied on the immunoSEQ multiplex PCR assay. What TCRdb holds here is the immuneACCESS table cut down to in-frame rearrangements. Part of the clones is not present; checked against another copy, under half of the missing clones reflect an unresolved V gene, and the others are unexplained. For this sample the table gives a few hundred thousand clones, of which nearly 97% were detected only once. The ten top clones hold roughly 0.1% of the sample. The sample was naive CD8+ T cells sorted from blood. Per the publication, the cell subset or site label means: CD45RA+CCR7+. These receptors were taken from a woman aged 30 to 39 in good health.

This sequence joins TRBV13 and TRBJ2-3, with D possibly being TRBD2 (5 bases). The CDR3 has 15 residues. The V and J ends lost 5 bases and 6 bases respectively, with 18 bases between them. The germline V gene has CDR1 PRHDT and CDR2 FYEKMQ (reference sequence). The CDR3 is CASSNRLRAFDTQYF. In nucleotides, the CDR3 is TGTGCCAGCAGCAACAGACTAAGGGCTTTTGATACGCAGTATTTT.

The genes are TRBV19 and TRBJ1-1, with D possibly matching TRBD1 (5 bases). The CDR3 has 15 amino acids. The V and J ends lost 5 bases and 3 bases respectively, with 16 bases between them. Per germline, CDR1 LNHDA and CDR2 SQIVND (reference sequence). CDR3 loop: CASSPGIRGHTEAFF. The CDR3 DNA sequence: TGTGCCAGTAGTCCAGGGATACGAGGGCACACTGAAGCTTTCTTT.